The 15 T cell receptor beta chains given below trace back to one sample, sequenced in a study of cytomegalovirus exposure and HLA in healthy donors. Amplification used 60 Vbeta primers and 13 Jbeta primers. Sequencing used immunoSEQ multiplex PCR; TCRdb keeps in-frame clones, though not all of them. The table includes roughly 290,000 clones, around 90% detected once. Source material: PBMCs. These receptor sequences come from a woman aged 18-29 years in good health and CMV-seronegative.

The genes are TRBV27 and TRBJ2-1; 7 bases are shared with TRBD2. CDR3 length: 13 amino acids. Germline V gene data show CDR1 as MNHEY and CDR2 as SMNVEV (reference sequence). V shed 3 bases and J 9 bases; nucleotides not matched to a gene: 5. The CDR3 DNA is TGTGCCAGCAGTTTTACTAGCGAGGGTGAGCAGTTCTTC. It specifies CASSFTSEGEQFF.

The V and J genes are TRBV19 and TRBJ2-7, with a possible D match to TRBD1 (8 bases). Trimming removed 3 bases at V and 5 bases at J, with 11 bases between. This CDR3 has 13 residues. Germline assignment: CDR1 LNHDA and CDR2 SQIVND (reference sequence). The CDR3: CASSITGGDEQYF. The CDR3, as DNA: TGTGCCAGTAGTATTACAGGGGGGGACGAGCAGTACTTC. The entire variable domain, with the rest obtained from reference TRBV19 and TRBJ2-7, is as follows: DGGITQSPKYLFRKEGQNVTLSCEQNLNHDAMYWYRQDPGQGLRLIYYSQIVNDFQKGDIAEGYSVSREKKESFPLTVTSAQKNPTAFYLCASSITGGDEQYFGPGTRLTVT.

The rearrangement links TRBV2 to TRBJ2-1, with 7 bases that match TRBD2. The CDR3 covers 14 residues. CDR1 is SNHLY and CDR2 is FYNNEI in the germline V gene. Trimming cost V 8 bases and J 2 bases; bases outside gene matches: 6. The chain's CDR3 is CASFSGVTYNEQFF. The CDR3 DNA reads as TGTGCCAGCTTCAGCGGGGTTACCTACAATGAGCAGTTCTTC.

The rearrangement joins TRBV28 to TRBJ1-1; possibly TRBD1 for D (5 bases). The germline V and J ends were trimmed by 2 bases and 0 bases, with 10 bases remaining between them. The CDR3 extends over 15 amino acids. Germline CDR1 reads MDHEN; CDR2 reads SYDVKM. CDR3 amino acids: CASSLEQGLNTEAFF. The CDR3 region has the DNA TGTGCCAGCAGTTTAGAGCAGGGCCTGAACACTGAAGCTTTCTTT.

The chain recombines TRBV6-6 with TRBJ1-3; 8 bases line up with TRBD1. The CDR3 contains 15 residues. The germline V gene has CDR1 MNHNY and CDR2 SVGAGI (reference sequence). Trimming cost V 10 bases and J 0 bases; bases outside gene matches: 8. The chain's CDR3 is CATSQGVPSGNTIYF. The CDR3 DNA follows: TGTGCCACCTCACAGGGGGTTCCCTCTGGAAACACCATATATTTT.

This chain uses TRBV9 with TRBJ2-7; 10 nucleotides line up with TRBD2. Germline V gene lookup returns CDR1 SGDLS and CDR2 YYNGEE. J was trimmed by 3 bases and V by 3 bases; bases with no gene match: 12. The CDR3 consists of 17 residues. The CDR3 sequence: CASSGGVGAGGGYEQYF. The CDR3 DNA reads as TGTGCCAGCAGCGGGGGAGTGGGAGCGGGGGGGGGCTACGAGCAGTACTTC.

This chain connects TRBV6-5 to TRBJ1-1; TRBD1 is a possible D gene (5 bases). V lost 8 bases, J lost 1 base, and 11 bases lay in between. In germline, CDR1 is MNHEY, CDR2 SVGAGI. The CDR3 is 13 residues long. This CDR3 reads CASAQGSNTEAFF. In DNA, the CDR3 is TGTGCCAGCGCCCAGGGTTCGAACACTGAAGCTTTCTTT.

This rearrangement joins TRBV27 to TRBJ1-2, with 8 bases aligning to TRBD1. The germline V gene has CDR1 MNHEY and CDR2 SMNVEV (reference sequence). This CDR3 is 15 amino acids long. V was pared by 5 bases and J by 6 bases, with 11 bases of the junction left unmatched. CDR3: CASSHGQGPLHGYTF. The CDR3 region has the DNA TGTGCCAGCAGTCACGGACAGGGCCCTCTACATGGCTACACCTTC.

Written as DNA, the CDR3 is TGCGCCAGCAGCTTGTACTTTCGAGGTTCCTACGAGCAGTACTTC. Its translation: CASSLYFRGSYEQYF. V is TRBV5-1 and J is TRBJ2-7; D not resolved. The germline V and J ends were trimmed by 1 base and 1 base, with 12 bases remaining between them. This CDR3 contains 15 residues. CDR1 SGHRS and CDR2 YFSETQ come from the germline V gene.

The V call is TRBV10-3, the J call TRBJ2-1; 7 nucleotides match TRBD2. Germline-derived CDR1 and CDR2 are ENHRY and SYGVKD. The length of the CDR3 is 13 residues. V lost 8 bases to trimming and J lost 8 bases; unmatched junction nucleotides: 9. The DNA of the CDR3 is TGTGCCATCGGGGGGGACTATAGAGATGAGCAGTTCTTC. Protein product: CAIGGDYRDEQFF.

The V gene is TRBV6-1, the J gene TRBJ1-5; D is unresolved. The CDR3 spans 15 residues. The ends were cut back, 7 bases at V and 2 bases at J, with 15 bases in the middle. Germline assignment: CDR1 MNHNS and CDR2 SASEGT. In nucleotides, the CDR3 is TGTGCCAGCACCTTCACTGCGGAGGGCAATCAGCCCCAGCATTTT. It specifies CASTFTAEGNQPQHF.

This clone was observed once. This chain joins TRBV5-4 and TRBJ1-6; D not certain. Germline V gene data show CDR1 as SGHNT and CDR2 as YYREEE (reference sequence). This CDR3 is built from 14 residues. Between the trimmed V and J ends, which lost 0 bases and 6 bases, there was a span of 7 bases. Written as DNA, the CDR3 is TGTGCCAGCAGCTTGGACAGATCTAATTCACCCCTCCACTTT. Translated: CASSLDRSNSPLHF.

In its sample, this clone was seen a few times. This sample also contains other DNA sequences that code for the same CDR3. The chain couples TRBV5-1 to TRBJ1-2; 7 bases line up with TRBD1. The V segment lost 0 bases and the J segment 4 bases; nucleotides outside the gene matches: 3. Germline lookup yields CDR1 SGHRS and CDR2 YFSETQ. The CDR3 sequence is 14 residues long. This CDR3 is CASSLVGGGYGYTF. In DNA, the CDR3 is TGCGCCAGCAGCTTGGTAGGGGGCGGCTATGGCTACACCTTC.

Worth noting for this clone: The junction departs from germline at one end; a sequencing error may be responsible. V and J are TRBV7-9 and TRBJ1-4; 9 nucleotides align to TRBD1. Germline values: CDR1 SEHNR, CDR2 FQNEAQ (reference sequence). This CDR3 contains 18 residues. This chain's CDR3 is CASSVAQDRGATNEKLFF. In nucleotides, the CDR3 is TGTGCCAGCAGCGTAGCCCAGGACAGGGGTGCAACTAATGAAAAACTGTTTTTT.

This clone was seen more than once but under ten times. This sequence joins TRBV2 and TRBJ1-4; tentatively, D is TRBD1 (6 bases). Looked up from germline, CDR1 is SNHLY and CDR2 is FYNNEI. The V gene lost 4 bases and the J gene lost 7 bases, with 19 bases spanning the gap. This CDR3 has 16 residues. CDR3 sequence reads: CASSVGAEIWGEKLFF. In nucleotides, the CDR3 is TGTGCCAGCAGTGTGGGGGCAGAAATTTGGGGTGAAAAACTGTTTTTT. Filled out from reference TRBV2 and TRBJ1-4, the complete variable domain reads EPEVTQTPSHQVTQMGQEVILRCVPISNHLYFYWYRQILGQKVEFLVSFYNNEISEKSEIFDDQFSVERPDGSNFTLKIRSTKLEDSAMYFCASSVGAEIWGEKLFFGSGTQLSVL.